The 15 T cell receptor beta chains reported below all come from one sample, sequenced in a study of blood T cell repertoires in COVID-19. Some clones are missing from TCRdb's copy, which holds only in-frame ones; the method was immunoSEQ multiplex PCR. The table has approximately 290,000 clones, approximately 86% seen once. Sequenced sample: peripheral blood. These receptors all come from a human donor with COVID-19, enrolled during active disease. The donor label of this sample is uncertain.

This clone was counted only a few times. The chain has TRBV5-1 and TRBJ1-2, with 8 bases lining up with TRBD1. Germline CDR1 and CDR2: SGHRS and YFSETQ. The trim removed 3 bases at V and 4 bases at J, leaving 8 bases unmatched. The CDR3 is 15 amino acids. CDR3 amino acids: CASSSQGALGYGYTF. CDR3 bases: TGCGCCAGCAGCTCTCAGGGGGCCTTGGGCTATGGCTACACCTTC.

The V and J genes are TRBV7-8 and TRBJ2-3, with 13 bases matching TRBD2. The germline V gene encodes CDR1 SGHVS and CDR2 FQNEAQ. This CDR3 spans 18 amino acids. The V and J ends lost 5 bases and 4 bases, in that order; junction bases with no gene match: 12. The CDR3 DNA follows: TGTGCCAGCAGCGTAACCAGCGGACTAGCGGGAGTGGCAGATACGCAGTATTTT. Its translation is CASSVTSGLAGVADTQYF.

This chain joins TRBV5-4 and TRBJ2-1; 11 nucleotides line up with TRBD2. The ends lost 4 bases at V and 10 bases at J; junction bases unmatched: 13. The CDR3 sequence is 16 residues long. The germline CDR1 and CDR2 sequences are SGHNT and YYREEE (reference sequence). The CDR3 loop is CASSNQGLADTGEQFF. Here the CDR3 DNA reads TGTGCCAGCAGCAACCAGGGACTAGCGGACACGGGAGAGCAGTTCTTC.

The chain is built from TRBV18 and TRBJ2-1; 14 bases are shared with TRBD2. Germline CDR1 is KGHSH and CDR2 is LQKENI. V lost 4 bases, J lost 4 bases, and 12 bases stayed unmatched. The CDR3 contains 19 residues. CDR3 sequence reads: CASSLSLRTSGRMYNEQFF. The CDR3 DNA reads TGTGCCAGCTCACTTTCACTTCGGACTAGCGGGAGGATGTACAATGAGCAGTTCTTC.

The chain is built from TRBV7-2 and TRBJ2-3; 8 bases match TRBD2. After removal of 1 base from V and 3 bases from J, the junction contained 12 bases not matched to a gene. CDR1 is SGHTA and CDR2 is FQGNSA in the germline V gene. This CDR3 is built from 18 residues. CDR3 bases: TGTGCCAGCAGCTTAGATCCGGGAGGGGTCAAGGTGACAGATACGCAGTATTTT. Its translation is CASSLDPGGVKVTDTQYF.

The chain employs TRBV6-4 and TRBJ2-2; TRBD2 agrees at 13 bases. CDR3 length: 18 residues. Germline values: CDR1 MRHNA, CDR2 SNTAGT. V lost 7 bases, J lost 6 bases, and 14 bases stayed unmatched. CDR3 DNA: TGTGCCAGCACCCCAACGGGACTAGCGGGAAGATACTCCGGGGAGCTGTTTTTT. Protein product: CASTPTGLAGRYSGELFF.

The rearrangement joins TRBV19 to TRBJ1-5; 9 nucleotides align to TRBD1. J was trimmed by 2 bases and V by 4 bases; bases with no gene match: 3. Germline V lookup: CDR1 LNHDA, CDR2 SQIVND (reference sequence). CDR3 length: 15 residues. The CDR3 sequence is CASSTTGGGNQPQHF. CDR3 DNA: TGTGCCAGTAGTACGACAGGGGGGGGCAATCAGCCCCAGCATTTT.

The CDR3 is CASSSGTAYGYTF. In DNA form, the CDR3 reads TGTGCCAGCAGTTCCGGGACAGCTTATGGCTACACCTTC. The V call is TRBV28, the J call TRBJ1-2; TRBD1 aligns across 7 bases. CDR1 and CDR2 from the germline V gene are MDHEN and SYDVKM. V lost 4 bases and J lost 5; bases outside the gene matches: 4. The CDR3 totals 13 residues.

V and J are TRBV5-1 and TRBJ2-7, with 8 bases fitting TRBD1. V dropped 1 base and J dropped 0; count of bases not matched to a gene: 3. Germline CDR1 SGHRS, CDR2 YFSETQ. The CDR3 contains 15 residues. CDR3 residues: CASSLSGTGSYEQYF. The CDR3 bases are TGCGCCAGCAGCTTGTCTGGGACAGGCTCCTACGAGCAGTACTTC.

This chain links TRBV9 with TRBJ1-4, with D possibly matching TRBD1 (6 bases). The V gene's germline CDR1 is SGDLS and CDR2 YYNGEE. There are 14 residues in the CDR3. Between the trimmed V and J ends, which lost 1 base and 7 bases, there was a span of 11 bases. CDR3 coding DNA: TGTGCCAGCAGCGTATGGGGGCGAAGTGAAAAACTGTTTTTT. Amino acids: CASSVWGRSEKLFF.

This chain joins TRBV7-3 and TRBJ2-2; D is perhaps TRBD2 (5 bases). This CDR3 is 13 amino acids long. Germline V gives CDR1 SGHTA, CDR2 FQGTGA. Trimming took off 8 bases at V and 6 bases at J, with 13 bases between the two ends. CDR3 in amino acids: CASSATGAGELFF. The DNA for the CDR3 is TGTGCCAGCTCCGCGACCGGGGCCGGGGAGCTGTTTTTT.

The V and J genes are TRBV9 and TRBJ1-1; unclear D gene. Trimming cost V 2 bases and J 8 bases, with 10 bases left between them. The CDR3 runs to 12 residues. Germline CDR1 and CDR2: SGDLS and YYNGEE. The CDR3 sequence is CASSVTGKEAFF. CDR3 DNA sequence: TGTGCCAGCAGCGTCACCGGGAAGGAAGCTTTCTTT. Using reference TRBV9 and TRBJ1-1 for the parts outside the CDR3, the full variable domain is DSGVTQTPKHLITATGQRVTLRCSPRSGDLSVYWYQQSLDQGLQFLIQYYNGEERAKGNILERFSAQQFPDLHSELNLSSLELGDSALYFCASSVTGKEAFFGQGTRLTVV.

The chain is built from TRBV29-1 and TRBJ1-2, with TRBD1 matching over 9 bases. Germline-derived CDR1 and CDR2 are SQVTM and ANQGSEA. V gave up 3 bases and J gave up 0 bases; unmatched junction bases: 2. The CDR3 consists of 14 residues. The CDR3 DNA reads TGCAGCGTTGACGGGACAGGGACTAACTATGGCTACACCTTC. As protein: CSVDGTGTNYGYTF. Full variable domain (remainder filled in from reference TRBV29-1 and TRBJ1-2): SAVISQKPSRDICQRGTSLTIQCQVDSQVTMMFWYRQQPGQSLTLIATANQGSEATYESGFVIDKFPISRPNLTFSTLTVSNMSPEDSSIYLCSVDGTGTNYGYTFGSGTRLTVV.

V usage is TRBV30 and J usage is TRBJ1-5; D perhaps matches TRBD1 (5 bases). Germline values: CDR1 GTSNPN, CDR2 SVGIG (reference sequence). V was cut by 2 bases and J by 2 bases, with 7 bases left in between. CDR3 length: 13 residues. CDR3 residues: CAWSQGGNQPQHF. The CDR3, as DNA: TGTGCCTGGAGTCAGGGTGGCAATCAGCCCCAGCATTTT. Full variable domain (missing parts from reference TRBV30 and TRBJ1-5): SQTIHQWPATLVQPVGSPLSLECTVEGTSNPNLYWYRQAAGRGLQLLFYSVGIGQISSEVPQNLSASRPQDRQFILSSKKLLLSDSGFYLCAWSQGGNQPQHFGDGTRLSIL.

V and J are TRBV5-5 and TRBJ1-5; D not certain. The CDR3 covers 14 residues. Trimming removed 2 bases from V and 0 bases from J, with 6 bases in between. The germline V gene encodes CDR1 SGHKS and CDR2 YYEKEE (reference sequence). CDR3 residues: CASSLGSSNQPQHF. In nucleotides, the CDR3 is TGTGCCAGCAGCTTAGGGAGTAGCAATCAGCCCCAGCATTTT.